Listed below are T cell receptor beta chains from one sample, sequenced in a study of blood T cell repertoires in COVID-19. Produced via immunoSEQ multiplex PCR; TCRdb's table is partial and in-frame only. This table has around 190,000 clones, about 88% appearing once. Specimen: peripheral blood. These TCRs come from a man in his fifties with COVID-19, enrolled during active disease. Each CDR3 is given with its conserved first and last residue. A D gene is named only where the DNA matches it firmly. Clone sizes are given selectively: once, few, many, or a class where the clone is expanded.

14	TRBV28	TRBD1	TRBJ1-6	NA	CASSTGAKGSPLHF	TGTGCCAGCAGTACAGGGGCAAAGGGTTCACCCCTCCACTTT
16	TRBV28	TRBD1	TRBJ1-3	NA	CASRTPGTGRGNTIYF	TGTGCCAGCAGGACCCCCGGGACAGGGCGAGGAAACACCATATATTTT
14	TRBV28	TRBD1	TRBJ2-1	NA	CASSPATGTGEQFF	TGTGCCAGCAGTCCTGCGACAGGGACCGGGGAGCAGTTCTTC
17	TRBV4-3	TRBD1	TRBJ1-2	once	CASSQVDPGQATGGYTF	TGCGCCAGCAGCCAAGTAGACCCGGGACAGGCAACTGGTGGCTACACCTTC
15	TRBV5-6	TRBD2	TRBJ2-2	NA	CASSLGLAGPGELFF	TGTGCCAGCAGCTTGGGGCTAGCGGGGCCCGGGGAGCTGTTTTTT
15	TRBV10-3	TRBD1	TRBJ2-2	NA	CAISQGAQDTGELFF	TGTGCCATCAGCCAGGGGGCGCAGGACACCGGGGAGCTGTTTTTT
16	TRBV28	NA	TRBJ2-1	NA	CASSFRQSSSYNEQFF	TGTGCCAGCAGTTTTAGACAGTCCAGCTCCTACAATGAGCAGTTCTTC
16	TRBV27	NA	TRBJ2-1	NA	CASSFRAGWSYNEQFF	TGTGCCAGCAGTTTCAGGGCAGGGTGGTCCTACAATGAGCAGTTCTTC
13	TRBV6-5	TRBD1	TRBJ2-5	NA	CAYTGGAGETQYF	TGTGCCTACACAGGGGGCGCAGGAGAGACCCAGTACTTC
15	TRBV7-6	TRBD1	TRBJ2-5	NA	CASSSGQGAGETQYF	TGTGCCAGCAGCAGTGGACAGGGGGCAGGGGAGACCCAGTACTTC
17	TRBV18	TRBD1	TRBJ1-6	few	CASSPDRVGSYNSPLHF	TGTGCCAGCTCACCGGACAGGGTTGGCTCCTATAATTCACCCCTCCACTTT
13	TRBV11-2	NA	TRBJ1-5	NA	CASSLGLNQPQHF	TGTGCCAGCAGCTTGGGCCTTAACCAGCCCCAGCATTTT
17	TRBV7-8	TRBD2	TRBJ2-3	NA	CASSSGTSGSLTDTQYF	TGTGCCAGCAGCTCGGGGACTAGCGGGAGCTTAACAGATACGCAGTATTTT
14	TRBV5-6	TRBD1	TRBJ2-7	NA	CASSFGQGSSEQYF	TGTGCCAGCAGCTTCGGACAGGGCTCTTCCGAGCAGTACTTC
17	TRBV5-1	TRBD2	TRBJ2-5	once	CASSPYTSGVSVETQYF	TGCGCCAGCAGTCCCTATACTAGCGGGGTTAGTGTTGAGACCCAGTACTTC
13	TRBV3-1/TRBV3-2	NA	TRBJ2-3	NA	CASSQVGGNTQYF	TGTGCCAGCAGCCAGGTAGGAGGGAATACGCAGTATTTT
16	TRBV7-3	TRBD2	TRBJ2-3	NA	CASSLSDSGRVDTQYF	TGTGCCAGCAGCTTAAGTGATAGCGGGAGGGTTGATACGCAGTATTTT
15	TRBV2	NA	TRBJ1-1	once	CASSELGTTNTEAFF	TGTGCCAGCAGTGAATTAGGGACAACGAACACTGAAGCTTTCTTT
13	TRBV21-1	NA	TRBJ2-1	NA	CARGILGYSEQFF	TGTGCCAGGGGAATACTAGGGTACAGTGAGCAGTTCTTC
13	TRBV29-1	NA	TRBJ1-6	once	CSFKSSYNSPLHF	TGCAGCTTCAAGAGCTCCTATAATTCACCCCTCCACTTT
13	TRBV19	NA	TRBJ2-7	NA	CASTNRPGDEQYF	TGTGCCAGTACGAACCGTCCGGGAGACGAGCAGTACTTC
13	TRBV12-3/TRBV12-4	TRBD1	TRBJ1-1	NA	CASSLYRGPEAFF	TGTGCCAGCAGTTTATACAGGGGCCCTGAAGCTTTCTTT
15	TRBV7-3	TRBD2	TRBJ2-1	NA	CASSLGLAGFDEQFF	TGTGCCAGCAGCTTGGGACTAGCGGGGTTCGATGAGCAGTTCTTC
13	TRBV30	NA	TRBJ2-2	NA	CAWRKRQTGELFF	TGTGCCTGGAGGAAGAGGCAAACCGGGGAGCTGTTTTTT
15	TRBV10-1	TRBD1	TRBJ2-1	NA	CASSGPGQGGNEQFF	TGCGCCAGCAGTGGACCGGGACAGGGCGGGAATGAGCAGTTCTTC
13	TRBV24-1	NA	TRBJ2-3	NA	CATRGSAADTQYF	TGTGCCACCAGGGGTAGCGCCGCAGATACGCAGTATTTT
14	TRBV15	TRBD1	TRBJ1-2	NA	CATSRDTGAYGYTF	TGTGCCACCAGCAGAGATACAGGGGCTTATGGCTACACCTTC
15	TRBV25-1	TRBD2	TRBJ2-1	NA	CASSGGLAGANEQFF	TGTGCCAGCAGTGGAGGACTAGCGGGAGCGAATGAGCAGTTCTTC
13	TRBV29-1	NA	TRBJ1-5	once	CSPLMQCYQPQHF	TGCAGCCCCCTGATGCAGTGTTATCAGCCCCAGCATTTT
17	TRBV7-6	NA	TRBJ2-1	once	CASSLVGRGVQYNEQFF	TGTGCCAGCAGCTTAGTTGGCCGGGGAGTACAGTACAATGAGCAGTTCTTC
16	TRBV5-1	TRBD1	TRBJ1-2	NA	CASSPGTATHLNGYTF	TGCGCCAGCAGCCCTGGGACAGCTACCCACCTTAATGGCTACACCTTC
13	TRBV7-3	NA	TRBJ1-1	few	CASSLSADTEAFF	TGTGCCAGCAGCTTATCGGCGGACACTGAAGCTTTCTTT
16	TRBV27	TRBD1	TRBJ2-3	once	CASSPTGTELTDTQYF	TGTGCCAGCAGTCCCACGGGGACAGAGCTCACAGATACGCAGTATTTT
17	TRBV7-8	TRBD2	TRBJ2-7	many	CASSDRGLAGGTYEQYF	TGTGCCAGCAGCGATAGGGGTCTAGCGGGAGGAACCTACGAGCAGTACTTC
16	TRBV5-4	TRBD2	TRBJ2-2	NA	CASSQLAGVKTGELFF	TGTGCCAGCAGCCAATTAGCGGGAGTGAAAACCGGGGAGCTGTTTTTT
14	TRBV28	TRBD1	TRBJ2-7	once	CASRLGTGSLEQYF	TGTGCCAGCAGGCTCGGGACAGGGTCCTTGGAGCAGTACTTC
18	TRBV7-8	TRBD2	TRBJ2-7	NA	CASSLVGGTGSGRTEQYF	TGTGCCAGCAGCTTAGTCGGGGGCACAGGTAGCGGGAGAACGGAGCAGTACTTC
14	TRBV19	NA	TRBJ2-7	once	CASSSRGVFYEQYF	TGTGCCAGTAGTTCCCGGGGTGTTTTCTACGAGCAGTACTTC
17	TRBV3-1/TRBV3-2	TRBD2	TRBJ2-3	NA	CASSLGTSGGLTDTQYF	TGTGCCAGCAGCCTAGGGACTAGCGGGGGGTTAACAGATACGCAGTATTTT
12	TRBV6-2/TRBV6-3	NA	TRBJ2-1	once	CASSSLANEQFF	TGTGCCAGCAGTTCTCTAGCTAATGAGCAGTTCTTC
17	TRBV19	NA	TRBJ2-6	NA	CASTPRDSFPGANVLTF	TGTGCCAGCACGCCCAGGGATTCTTTCCCTGGGGCCAACGTCCTGACTTTC
15	TRBV6-5	NA	TRBJ2-7	NA	CASRPAGFGSYEQYF	TGTGCCAGCAGGCCGGCGGGGTTCGGATCCTACGAGCAGTACTTC
15	TRBV5-4	NA	TRBJ2-3	NA	CASSLAGTSTDTQYF	TGTGCCAGCAGCTTGGCCGGGACTAGCACAGATACGCAGTATTTT
14	TRBV10-1	TRBD1	TRBJ2-7	NA	CANTDRGQLYEQYF	TGCGCCAATACCGACAGGGGGCAGCTTTACGAGCAGTACTTC
14	TRBV6-6	NA	TRBJ2-7	NA	CASSQGGDAQGRYF	TGTGCCAGCAGCCAAGGTGGGGACGCACAGGGACGGTACTTC
16	TRBV7-2	NA	TRBJ2-1	NA	CASSSDYMSSYNEQFF	TGTGCCAGCAGCTCGGACTACATGAGCTCCTACAATGAGCAGTTCTTC